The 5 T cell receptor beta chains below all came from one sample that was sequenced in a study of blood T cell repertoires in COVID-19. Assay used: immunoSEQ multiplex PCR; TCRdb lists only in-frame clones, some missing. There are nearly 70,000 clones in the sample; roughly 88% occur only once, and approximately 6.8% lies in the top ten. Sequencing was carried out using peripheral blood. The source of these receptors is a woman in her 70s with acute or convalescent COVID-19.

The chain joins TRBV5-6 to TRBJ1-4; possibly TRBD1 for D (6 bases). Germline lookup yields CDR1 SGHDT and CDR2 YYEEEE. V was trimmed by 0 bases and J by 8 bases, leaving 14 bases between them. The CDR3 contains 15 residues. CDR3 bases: TGTGCCAGCAGCTTGGGCAGGGGCTTAGGAGAAAAACTGTTTTTT. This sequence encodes CASSLGRGLGEKLFF.

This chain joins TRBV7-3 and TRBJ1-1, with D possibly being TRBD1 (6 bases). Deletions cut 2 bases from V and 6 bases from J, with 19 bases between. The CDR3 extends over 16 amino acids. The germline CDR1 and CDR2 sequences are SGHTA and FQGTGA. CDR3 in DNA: TGTGCCAGCAGCTTACAAACCGACAGGCTAAGGGCTGAAGCTTTCTTT. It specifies CASSLQTDRLRAEAFF.

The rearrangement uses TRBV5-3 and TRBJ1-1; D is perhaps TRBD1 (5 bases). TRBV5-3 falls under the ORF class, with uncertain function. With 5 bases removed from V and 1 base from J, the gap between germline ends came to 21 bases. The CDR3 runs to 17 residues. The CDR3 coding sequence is TGTGCCAGAAGTCTCAAGGAGGGGAGGGCGGGGAACACTGAAGCTTTCTTT. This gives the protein CARSLKEGRAGNTEAFF.

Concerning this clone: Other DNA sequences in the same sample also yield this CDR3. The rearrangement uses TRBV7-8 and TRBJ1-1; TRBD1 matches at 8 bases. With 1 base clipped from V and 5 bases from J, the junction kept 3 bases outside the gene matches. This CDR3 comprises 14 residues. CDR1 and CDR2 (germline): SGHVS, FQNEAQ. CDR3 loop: CASSLGQGKTEAFF. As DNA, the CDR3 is TGTGCCAGCAGCTTAGGACAGGGGAAGACTGAAGCTTTCTTT. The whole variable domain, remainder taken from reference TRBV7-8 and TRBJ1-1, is GAGVSQSPRYKVAKRGQDVALRCDPISGHVSLFWYQQALGQGPEFLTYFQNEAQLDKSGLPSDRFFAERPEGSVSTLKIQRTQQEDSAVYLCASSLGQGKTEAFFGQGTRLTVV.

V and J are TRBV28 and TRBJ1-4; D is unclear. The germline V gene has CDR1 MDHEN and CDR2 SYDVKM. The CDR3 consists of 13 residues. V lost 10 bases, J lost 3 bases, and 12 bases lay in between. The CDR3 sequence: CATWTQPNEKLFF. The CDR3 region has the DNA TGTGCCACCTGGACTCAACCTAATGAAAAACTGTTTTTT.